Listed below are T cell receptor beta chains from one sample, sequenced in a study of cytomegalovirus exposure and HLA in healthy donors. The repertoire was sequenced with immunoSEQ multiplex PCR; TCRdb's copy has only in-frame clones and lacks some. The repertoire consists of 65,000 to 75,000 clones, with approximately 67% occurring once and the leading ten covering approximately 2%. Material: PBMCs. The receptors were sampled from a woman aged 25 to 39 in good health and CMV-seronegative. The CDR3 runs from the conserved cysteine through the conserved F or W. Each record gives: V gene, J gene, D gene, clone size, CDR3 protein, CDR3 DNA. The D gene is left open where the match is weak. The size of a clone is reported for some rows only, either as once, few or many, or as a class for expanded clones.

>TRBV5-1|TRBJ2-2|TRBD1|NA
CASSLGQGANTGELFF
TGCGCCAGCAGCTTGGGACAGGGGGCGAACACCGGGGAGCTGTTTTTT
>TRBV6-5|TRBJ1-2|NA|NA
CASSKLSGGDYGYTF
TGTGCCAGCTCCAAATTGTCGGGGGGCGACTATGGCTACACCTTC
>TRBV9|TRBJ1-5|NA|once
CASSVGRGPQHF
TGTGCCAGCAGCGTAGGGAGGGGGCCCCAGCATTTT
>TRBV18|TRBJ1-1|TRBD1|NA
CASSPPGQGGEAFF
TGTGCCAGCTCACCACCTGGACAGGGAGGTGAAGCTTTCTTT
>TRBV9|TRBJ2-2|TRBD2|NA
CASTRASGQNTGELFF
TGTGCCAGCACCCGGGCTAGCGGCCAGAACACCGGGGAGCTGTTTTTT
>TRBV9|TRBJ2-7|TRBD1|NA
CASSVGGDRVYEQYF
TGTGCCAGCAGCGTAGGAGGGGACAGGGTCTACGAGCAGTACTTC
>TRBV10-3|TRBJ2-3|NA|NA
CASVTGGSTDTQYF
TGTGCCAGCGTAACGGGGGGCAGCACAGATACGCAGTATTTT
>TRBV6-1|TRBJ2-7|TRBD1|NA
CASSGRPGTGIYEQYF
TGTGCCAGCAGTGGGCGACCCGGGACAGGGATCTACGAGCAGTACTTC
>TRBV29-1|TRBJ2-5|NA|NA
CSVETGQTQYF
TGCAGCGTTGAAACAGGGCAGACCCAGTACTTC
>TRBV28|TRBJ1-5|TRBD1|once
CASSPGGARNQPQHF
TGTGCCAGCAGCCCAGGGGGCGCCCGCAATCAGCCCCAGCATTTT
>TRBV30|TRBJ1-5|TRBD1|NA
CAWSTRTGGNQPQHF
TGTGCCTGGAGTACAAGGACAGGGGGCAATCAGCCCCAGCATTTT
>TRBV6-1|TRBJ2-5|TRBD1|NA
CASSHRTGVAETQYF
TGTGCCAGCAGTCATAGGACAGGGGTAGCTGAGACCCAGTACTTC
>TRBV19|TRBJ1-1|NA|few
CASTRRGITEAFF
TGTGCCAGTACTCGGAGGGGTATCACTGAAGCTTTCTTT
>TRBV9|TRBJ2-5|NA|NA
CASSVSFGGEQETQYF
TGTGCCAGCAGCGTATCCTTCGGCGGGGAGCAAGAGACCCAGTACTTC
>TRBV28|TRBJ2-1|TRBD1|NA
CASSQDRGNNEQFF
TGTGCCAGCAGTCAGGACAGGGGAAATAATGAGCAGTTCTTC
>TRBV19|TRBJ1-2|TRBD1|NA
CASSLRRTGDYGYTF
TGTGCCAGTAGTCTCCGTAGGACAGGCGACTATGGCTACACCTTC
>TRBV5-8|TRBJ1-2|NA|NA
CASSFGENGYTF
TGTGCCAGCAGCTTCGGGGAAAATGGCTACACCTTC
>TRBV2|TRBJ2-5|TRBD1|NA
CASSRDRSRETQYF
TGTGCCAGCAGTCGGGACAGGAGTCGGGAGACCCAGTACTTC
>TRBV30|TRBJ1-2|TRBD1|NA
CACPGTGNNYGYTF
TGTGCCTGCCCCGGGACAGGAAATAACTATGGCTACACCTTC
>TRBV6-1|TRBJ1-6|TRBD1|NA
CASSTGTDNSPLHF
TGTGCCAGCAGCACCGGGACAGATAATTCACCCCTCCACTTT
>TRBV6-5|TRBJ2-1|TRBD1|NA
CASSPDRDPYNEQFF
TGTGCCAGCAGTCCCGACAGGGACCCCTACAATGAGCAGTTCTTC
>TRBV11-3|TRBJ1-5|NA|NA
CASSLDRRGLIGYSNQPQHF
TGTGCCAGCAGCTTAGATCGGAGGGGACTTATAGGCTATAGCAATCAGCCCCAGCATTTT
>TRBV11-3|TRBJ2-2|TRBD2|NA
CASSLAERGGNTGELFF
TGTGCCAGCAGCTTAGCCGAGCGGGGGGGGAACACCGGGGAGCTGTTTTTT
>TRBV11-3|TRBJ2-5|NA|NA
CASSLSSGVNRVETQYF
TGTGCCAGCAGCTTATCCTCCGGCGTTAACAGGGTAGAGACCCAGTACTTC
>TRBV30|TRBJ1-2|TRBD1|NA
CAWSTGANYGYTF
TGTGCCTGGAGTACAGGGGCAAACTATGGCTACACCTTC
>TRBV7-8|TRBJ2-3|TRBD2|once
CASSLLAGGGVDTQYF
TGTGCCAGCAGCCTACTCGCGGGGGGCGGGGTGGATACGCAGTATTTT
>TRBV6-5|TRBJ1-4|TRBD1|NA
CASSPWTGGSEKLFF
TGTGCCAGCAGTCCCTGGACAGGGGGCTCTGAAAAACTGTTTTTT
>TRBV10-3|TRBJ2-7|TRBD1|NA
CAIKDRESSYEQYF
TGTGCCATCAAGGACAGGGAAAGCTCCTACGAGCAGTACTTC
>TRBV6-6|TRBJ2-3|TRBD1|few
CASSSADRDTTDTQYF
TGTGCCAGCAGTTCCGCCGACAGGGACACCACAGATACGCAGTATTTT